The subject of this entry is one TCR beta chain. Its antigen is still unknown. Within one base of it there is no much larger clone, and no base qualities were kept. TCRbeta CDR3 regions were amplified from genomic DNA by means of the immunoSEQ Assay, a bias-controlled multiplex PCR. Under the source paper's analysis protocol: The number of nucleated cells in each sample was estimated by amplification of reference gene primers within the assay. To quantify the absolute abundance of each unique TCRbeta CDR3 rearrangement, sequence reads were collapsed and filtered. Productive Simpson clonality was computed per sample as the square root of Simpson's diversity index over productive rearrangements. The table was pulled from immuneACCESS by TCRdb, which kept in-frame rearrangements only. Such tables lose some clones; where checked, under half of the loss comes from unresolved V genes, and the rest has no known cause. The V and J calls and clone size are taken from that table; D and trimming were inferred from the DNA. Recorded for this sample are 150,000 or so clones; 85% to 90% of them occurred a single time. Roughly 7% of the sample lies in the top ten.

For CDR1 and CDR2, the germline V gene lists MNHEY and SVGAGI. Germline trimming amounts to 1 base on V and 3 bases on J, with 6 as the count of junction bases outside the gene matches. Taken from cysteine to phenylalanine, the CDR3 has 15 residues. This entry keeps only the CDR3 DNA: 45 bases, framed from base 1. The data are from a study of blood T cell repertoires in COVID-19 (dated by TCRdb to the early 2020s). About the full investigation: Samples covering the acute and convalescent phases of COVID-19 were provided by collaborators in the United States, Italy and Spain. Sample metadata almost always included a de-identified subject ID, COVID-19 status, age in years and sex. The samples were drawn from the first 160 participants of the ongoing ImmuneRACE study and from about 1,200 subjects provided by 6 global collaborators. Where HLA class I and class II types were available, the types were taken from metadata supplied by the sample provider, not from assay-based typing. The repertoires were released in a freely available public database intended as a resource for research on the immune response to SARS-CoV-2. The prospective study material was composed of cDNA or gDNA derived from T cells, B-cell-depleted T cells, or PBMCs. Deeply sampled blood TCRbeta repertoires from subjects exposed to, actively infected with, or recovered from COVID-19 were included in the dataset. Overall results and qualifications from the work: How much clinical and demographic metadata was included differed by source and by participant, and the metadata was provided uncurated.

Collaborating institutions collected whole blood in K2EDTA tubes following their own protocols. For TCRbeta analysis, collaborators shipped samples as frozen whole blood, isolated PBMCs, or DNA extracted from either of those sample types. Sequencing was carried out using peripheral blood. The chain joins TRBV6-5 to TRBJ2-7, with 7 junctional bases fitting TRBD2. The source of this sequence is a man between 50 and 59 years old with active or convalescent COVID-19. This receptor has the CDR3 CASSYLPGGSYEQYF. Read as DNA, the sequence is TGTGCCAGCAGTTACTTGCCTGGCGGGAGCTACGAGCAGTACTTC.